This is a list of T cell receptor beta chains from one sample in a study of cytomegalovirus exposure and HLA in healthy donors. Clones were read by immunoSEQ multiplex PCR, and TCRdb kept only the in-frame ones, dropping some. The sample yields 160,000 or so clones, around 69% seen once. Sample: PBMCs. These receptors were collected from a man in his sixties in good health and CMV-seronegative. Both conserved end residues are part of each CDR3. The order of the fields is D gene, V gene, clone size, J gene, CDR3 DNA, CDR3 protein. D genes are given only for firm matches. Clone size, where shown, is once, few, many, or a class for clones that have expanded.

.	TRBV29-1	.	TRBJ1-2	TGCAGCGTTGCGGGAGCCAGCACCTATGGCTACACCTTC	CSVAGASTYGYTF
TRBD2	TRBV5-5	.	TRBJ2-7	TGTGCCAGCAGCTTCCTAGCGGGGGGTGTCGAGCAGTACTTC	CASSFLAGGVEQYF
TRBD2	TRBV6-5	.	TRBJ2-5	TGTGCCAGCAGTTACGGCGGGGGGCCGGAAGAGACCCAGTACTTC	CASSYGGGPEETQYF
.	TRBV5-1	.	TRBJ2-7	TGCGCCAGCAGCGGCGGGACGGGCTCCTACGAGCAGTACTTC	CASSGGTGSYEQYF
TRBD1	TRBV9	few	TRBJ1-4	TGTGCCAGCAGCGTAGGTTTGGGACAGCTAAATGAAAAACTGTTTTTT	CASSVGLGQLNEKLFF
.	TRBV5-1	.	TRBJ2-1	TGCGCCAGCAGCTCCAGAGGGACTGTTCCGTCTATCTACAATGAGCAGTTCTTC	CASSSRGTVPSIYNEQFF
TRBD2	TRBV5-1	.	TRBJ2-3	TGCGCCAGCAGCTTGTCGGGACTAGCGGGGCCAGATACGCAGTATTTT	CASSLSGLAGPDTQYF
.	TRBV27	.	TRBJ2-2	TGTGCCAGCAGCTACGACAGATTAAACACCGGGGAGCTGTTTTTT	CASSYDRLNTGELFF
.	TRBV28	.	TRBJ1-2	TGTGCCAGCAGCACCGGCAGGGAATGGGACTATGGCTACACCTTC	CASSTGREWDYGYTF
.	TRBV9	.	TRBJ2-3	TGTGCCAGCAGCGTAGCAACTATACGCACAGATACGCAGTATTTT	CASSVATIRTDTQYF
.	TRBV11-3	.	TRBJ2-1	TGTGCCAGCAGCCCATCATCTGCAGGGAACTACAATGAGCAGTTCTTC	CASSPSSAGNYNEQFF
TRBD1	TRBV15	.	TRBJ1-4	TGTGCCACCAGCAGAGGGGTTACAGGGGGAAATGAAAAACTGTTTTTT	CATSRGVTGGNEKLFF
TRBD2	TRBV28	.	TRBJ2-1	TGTGCCAGCAGCTCGGGACTAGCGGGAGGGCGCTCCTACAATGAGCAGTTCTTC	CASSSGLAGGRSYNEQFF
TRBD2	TRBV5-5	.	TRBJ2-3	TGTGCCAGCAGCTTGACTAGCGGCACAGATACGCAGTATTTT	CASSLTSGTDTQYF
.	TRBV4-3	.	TRBJ2-3	TGCGCCAGCAGCCAAGTAGGCGGAACAGATACGCAGTATTTT	CASSQVGGTDTQYF
.	TRBV4-2	.	TRBJ1-4	TGTGCCAGCAGCCAAGCAGGGTCCAATGAAAAACTGTTTTTT	CASSQAGSNEKLFF
TRBD1	TRBV25-1	.	TRBJ1-2	TGTGCCAGCAGTGCCATTCGGGACAGGGGAAATGGCTACACCTTC	CASSAIRDRGNGYTF
TRBD2	TRBV7-7	.	TRBJ2-5	TGTGCCAGCAGCGCGGGACTAGCGGGAGGAGAGACCCAGTACTTC	CASSAGLAGGETQYF
.	TRBV14	.	TRBJ1-1	TGTGCCAGCAGCCAAGATCGATCAACGGCTGAAGCTTTCTTT	CASSQDRSTAEAFF
TRBD1	TRBV6-1	.	TRBJ2-1	TGTGCCAGCAGTGAAGCCGGGACAGGGTTCAATGAGCAGTTCTTC	CASSEAGTGFNEQFF
TRBD2	TRBV27	once	TRBJ2-7	TGTGCCAGCAGTTTTTCAGCGGGAGGGGTCTACGAGCAGTACTTC	CASSFSAGGVYEQYF
.	TRBV29-1	.	TRBJ1-1	TGCAGCGGGGCCAGGGATTGGGCCACTGAAGCTTTCTTT	CSGARDWATEAFF
TRBD1	TRBV18	.	TRBJ2-1	TGTGCCAGCTCACCACCAGGACAGGGCCACAATGAGCAGTTCTTC	CASSPPGQGHNEQFF
TRBD2	TRBV19	.	TRBJ2-7	TGTGCCAGTAGTATGGCTAGCGGGAGCTACGAGCAGTACTTC	CASSMASGSYEQYF
.	TRBV28	.	TRBJ2-7	TGTGCCAGCAGTTCTCCTGGGGGGAACTCCTACGAGCAGTACTTC	CASSSPGGNSYEQYF
.	TRBV5-1	few	TRBJ1-3	TGCGCCAGCAGCCCCCAGACGGGAACCTTAGACTCTGGAAACACCATATATTTT	CASSPQTGTLDSGNTIYF
.	TRBV7-9	.	TRBJ1-2	TGTGCCAGCAGCTTAGTTCCAGGGTCTAACTATGGCTACACCTTC	CASSLVPGSNYGYTF
TRBD1	TRBV6-5	once	TRBJ1-5	TGTGCCAGCAGGTCACAGGGGCGGGGCGATCAGCCCCAGCATTTT	CASRSQGRGDQPQHF
.	TRBV5-1	.	TRBJ2-7	TGCACCAGCAGCCCGCCCACAGATGACAGCGACCGGCAGTACTTC	CTSSPPTDDSDRQYF
TRBD2	TRBV5-6	.	TRBJ2-3	TGTGCCAGCAGCTTTGGACTAGCGGGGGCCTGGGCAGATACGCAGTATTTT	CASSFGLAGAWADTQYF
.	TRBV7-9	.	TRBJ2-2	TGTGCCAGCAGCTCCACTCGAGGAGATAGGACCGGGGAGCTGTTTTTT	CASSSTRGDRTGELFF
TRBD1	TRBV13	.	TRBJ1-1	TGTGCCAGCAGCTTACCAGGGACAGTGAACACTGAAGCTTTCTTT	CASSLPGTVNTEAFF
TRBD1	TRBV28	.	TRBJ1-4	TGTGCCAGCAGCTCCTGGGACAGGGGAACTAATGAAAAACTGTTTTTT	CASSSWDRGTNEKLFF
.	TRBV27	.	TRBJ1-1	TGTGCCAGCAGTTTATCGGGAGCGAACACTGAAGCTTTCTTT	CASSLSGANTEAFF
TRBD1	TRBV27	.	TRBJ2-2	TGTGCCAGCAGAACATATCAGGGGGCTGACACCGGGGAGCTGTTTTTT	CASRTYQGADTGELFF
.	TRBV11-2	.	TRBJ2-5	TGTGCCAGCAGCTTAGGCGGTCCGTGGGAGACCCAGTACTTC	CASSLGGPWETQYF
TRBD1	TRBV5-1	.	TRBJ2-2	TGCGCCAGCAGCGTCACCAACCAGGGGGCCCCGAACACCGGGGAGCTGTTTTTT	CASSVTNQGAPNTGELFF
TRBD2	TRBV5-6	.	TRBJ2-3	TGTGCCAGCAGCCTAACTAGCGGGAGTCCAGATACGCAGTATTTT	CASSLTSGSPDTQYF
.	TRBV27	.	TRBJ2-1	TGTGCCAGCAGTCTCGGGACTTACAATGAGCAGTTCTTC	CASSLGTYNEQFF
.	TRBV19	.	TRBJ2-3	TGTGCCAGTAGTGGTGACCGACTATTCCGTAACACAGATACGCAGTATTTT	CASSGDRLFRNTDTQYF
.	TRBV18	.	TRBJ1-2	TGTGCCAGCTCGGGTGGCGGGATCTATGGCTACACCTTC	CASSGGGIYGYTF
.	TRBV5-4	.	TRBJ2-7	TGTGCCAGCAGCTTGGAAATACGGGACATTGCTTACTTC	CASSLEIRDIAYF
TRBD2	TRBV27	.	TRBJ2-3	TGTGCCAGCAGGCCGTTAGCGGGAGGGCCAGATACGCAGTATTTT	CASRPLAGGPDTQYF
TRBD1	TRBV11-2	once	TRBJ1-5	TGTGCCAGCAGCTTAGACACAGGGGGCGGTCAGCCCCAGCATTTT	CASSLDTGGGQPQHF
.	TRBV5-6	few	TRBJ1-1	TGTGCCAGCAGCCAAGGACAGCACACTGAAGCTTTCTTT	CASSQGQHTEAFF
.	TRBV5-5	once	TRBJ2-6	TGTGCCAGCAGCCGAACCACCGTCAGCTCTGGGGCCAACGTCCTGACTTTC	CASSRTTVSSGANVLTF
.	TRBV28	.	TRBJ2-3	TGTGCCAGCAGTCCCCGCCTAGAAACAGATACGCAGTATTTT	CASSPRLETDTQYF
.	TRBV6-4	.	TRBJ2-3	TGTGCCAGCAGAAGCGGGTTCACAGATACGCAGTATTTT	CASRSGFTDTQYF
TRBD2	TRBV13	.	TRBJ2-5	TGTGCCAGCAGGGCGGGGGGAGGCCCCTTGGGGACCCAGTACTTC	CASRAGGGPLGTQYF
.	TRBV28	few	TRBJ2-5	TGTGCCAGCAGTTTATGGACTCCACAAGAGACCCAGTACTTC	CASSLWTPQETQYF
TRBD2	TRBV28	.	TRBJ2-1	TGTGCCAGCAGTTCTAGCGGGGTCTACAATGAGCAGTTCTTC	CASSSSGVYNEQFF
TRBD1	TRBV5-1	.	TRBJ1-2	TGCGCCAGCAGCCGCGGTGGGGGACAGGGGAACTATGGCTACACCTTC	CASSRGGGQGNYGYTF
.	TRBV28	.	TRBJ2-1	TGTGCCAGCAGGCCCGTAGGCGGGGAGTCCTACAATGAGCAGTTCTTC	CASRPVGGESYNEQFF